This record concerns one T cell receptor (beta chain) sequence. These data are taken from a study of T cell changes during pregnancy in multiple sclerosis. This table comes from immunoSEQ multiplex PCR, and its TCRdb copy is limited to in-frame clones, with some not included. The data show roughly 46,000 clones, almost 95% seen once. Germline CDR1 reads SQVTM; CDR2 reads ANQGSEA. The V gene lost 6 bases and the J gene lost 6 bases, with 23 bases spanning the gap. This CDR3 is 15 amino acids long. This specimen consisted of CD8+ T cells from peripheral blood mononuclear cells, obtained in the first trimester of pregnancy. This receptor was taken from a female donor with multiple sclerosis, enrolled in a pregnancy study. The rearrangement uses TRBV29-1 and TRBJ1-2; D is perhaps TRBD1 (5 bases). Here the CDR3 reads CSVGKGNSDQNGYTF. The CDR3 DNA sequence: TGCAGCGTGGGGAAGGGGAACAGCGATCAGAATGGCTACACCTTC.